This T cell receptor (beta chain) derives from a study of CXCR3-negative and CXCR3-positive naive CD8 T cells. Across the whole study: Per-library TRB read counts averaged about 1.5 +/- 0.3 million, adding up to about 150 million in total. Regarding the study as a whole: Diversity proved comparably high across both naive subsets and much lower in memory CD8+ cells. Naive cells positive for CXCR3 carried more hydrophobic TRB CDR3s than CXCR3-negative ones. Memory cells showed distinct TRBV-TRBJ patterns, while the two naive subsets matched.

The CDR3 has 17 amino acids. The germline V gene encodes CDR1 SGHTA and CDR2 FQGNSA. Naive CD8+ T cells were CD45RO-CCR7+CD27+CD95-. The libraries of TRB cDNA were constructed through 5' RACE using UMI labels. Reanalyzing the 5' RACE reads, TCRdb keeps one entry per CDR3 protein, without DNA. The table lists some 120,000 distinct CDR3 sequences. With regard to this clonotype: What it recognizes is unknown.

The clonotype was recovered from a human donor in good health. Some clones in this sample may be carry-over from other donors' samples. The V and J genes are TRBV7-2 and TRBJ2-1; TCRdb calls TRBD2, which cannot be checked without DNA. Sequenced sample: naive CXCR3+ CD8+ T cells from blood. The subset: CD45RO-CCR7+CD27+CD95- naive CD8+ T cells expressing CXCR3 (TNR3+). CDR3 protein: CASSRTSGGPPPNEQYF.